This T cell receptor (beta chain) was sequenced for a study of T cell responses to AZD1222 COVID-19 vaccine. Across the whole study: Researchers grouped second doses given at about 4 or about 12 weeks into one pool. Study-wide results and caveats: Repertoires were sampled only after the peak T cell response. Recipients of two AZD1222 doses showed rising Spike-specific TCR breadth and depth. Among the donors, most were white British and more were female, and clonal diversity was possibly underestimated.

With respect to this clone: Its antigen remains unknown.

Profiling relied on immunoSEQ multiplex PCR, and the TCRdb table lists in-frame clones only, not all of them. This sample carries approximately 150,000 clones, 93% of them seen once, and the ten largest clones take roughly 5.6%. The germline V gene has CDR1 SGHAT and CDR2 FQNNGV. This CDR3 comprises 13 residues. The V end was cut by 1 base, the J end by 3 bases, with 7 bases between. The V call is TRBV11-2, the J call TRBJ2-7; the D is unclear. The sequence came from an adult in good health. The input for sequencing was peripheral blood, taken on day 0 of AZD1222 vaccination. The CDR3 sequence: CASSLVYNYEQYF. The CDR3 DNA is TGTGCCAGCAGCTTAGTTTACAACTACGAGCAGTACTTC.